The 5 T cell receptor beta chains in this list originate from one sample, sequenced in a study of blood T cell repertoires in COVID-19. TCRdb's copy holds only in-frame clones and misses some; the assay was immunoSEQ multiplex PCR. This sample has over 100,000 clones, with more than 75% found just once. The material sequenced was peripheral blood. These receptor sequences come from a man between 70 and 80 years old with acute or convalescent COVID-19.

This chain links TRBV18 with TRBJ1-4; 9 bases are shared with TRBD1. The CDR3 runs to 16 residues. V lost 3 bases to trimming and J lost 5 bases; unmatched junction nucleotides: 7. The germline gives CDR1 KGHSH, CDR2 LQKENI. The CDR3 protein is CASSPNLGTGNEKLFF. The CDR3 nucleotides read TGTGCCAGCTCACCCAATCTCGGGACAGGGAATGAAAAACTGTTTTTT. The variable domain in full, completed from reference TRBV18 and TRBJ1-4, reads NAGVMQNPRHLVRRRGQEARLRCSPMKGHSHVYWYRQLPEEGLKFMVYLQKENIIDESGMPKERFSAEFPKEGPSILRIQQVVRGDSAAYFCASSPNLGTGNEKLFFGSGTQLSVL.

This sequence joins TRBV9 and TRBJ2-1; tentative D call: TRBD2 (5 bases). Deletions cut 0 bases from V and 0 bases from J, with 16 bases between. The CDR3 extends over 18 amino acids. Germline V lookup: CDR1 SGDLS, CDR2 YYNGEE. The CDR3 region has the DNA TGTGCCAGCAGCGTAGGAAGTATAGGCGGAGGCTCCTACAATGAGCAGTTCTTC. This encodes CASSVGSIGGGSYNEQFF. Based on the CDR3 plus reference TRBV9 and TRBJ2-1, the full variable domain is DSGVTQTPKHLITATGQRVTLRCSPRSGDLSVYWYQQSLDQGLQFLIQYYNGEERAKGNILERFSAQQFPDLHSELNLSSLELGDSALYFCASSVGSIGGGSYNEQFFGPGTRLTVL.

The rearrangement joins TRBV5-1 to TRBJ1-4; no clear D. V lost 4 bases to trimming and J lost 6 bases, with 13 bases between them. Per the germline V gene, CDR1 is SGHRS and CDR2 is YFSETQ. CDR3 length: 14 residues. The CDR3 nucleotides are TGCGCCAGCAGCCCTAGAGGTGGCTATGAAAAACTGTTTTTT. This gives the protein CASSPRGGYEKLFF.

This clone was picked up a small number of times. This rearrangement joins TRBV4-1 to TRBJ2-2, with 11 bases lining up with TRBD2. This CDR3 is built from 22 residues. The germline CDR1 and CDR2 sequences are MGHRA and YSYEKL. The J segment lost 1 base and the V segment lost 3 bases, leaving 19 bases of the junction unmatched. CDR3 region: CASSHSNPTSGESKVNTGELFF. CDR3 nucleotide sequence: TGCGCCAGCAGCCATTCCAACCCGACTAGCGGGGAGTCTAAGGTGAACACCGGGGAGCTGTTTTTT.

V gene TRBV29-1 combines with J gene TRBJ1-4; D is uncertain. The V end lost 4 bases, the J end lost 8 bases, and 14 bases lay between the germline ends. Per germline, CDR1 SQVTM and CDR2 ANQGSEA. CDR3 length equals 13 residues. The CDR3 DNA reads TGCAGCGTTGGACGGAATGCGGGAGAAAAACTGTTTTTT. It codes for CSVGRNAGEKLFF.